This paragraph covers one T cell receptor (beta chain) sequence. Its antigen is unidentified. This specimen comes from a study of T cell responses to AZD1222 COVID-19 vaccine. TCRdb's table, derived via immunoSEQ multiplex PCR, lists solely in-frame clones and lacks some. Of roughly 100,000 clones in the sample, over 70% were seen once. V gave up 6 bases and J gave up 7 bases; unmatched junction bases: 8. CDR1 is MDHEN, CDR2 SYDVKM, per germline. The CDR3 has 14 residues. Whole-study results and caveats: Baseline antibody screening turned up just a handful of seropositive AZD1222 recipients. Spike-specific TCR breadth and depth grew following two AZD1222 doses. Along spike, vaccine-associated CD4 TCRs were found throughout, with dominance at 160-218 and 743-854. The donor cohort was predominantly white British with a female majority, and clonal diversity may have been underestimated.

The V call is TRBV28, the J call TRBJ1-4; TRBD1 aligns across 7 bases. The sequence derives from an adult in good health. The input for sequencing was peripheral blood, taken on day 0 of AZD1222 vaccination. CDR3 sequence reads: CASSTPTGTEKLFF. The CDR3, as DNA: TGTGCCAGCAGCACTCCGACAGGGACTGAAAAACTGTTTTTT.